This TCR beta chain came from a study of response to subunit inactivated influenza vaccine. Whole-study results and caveats: Authors suggested that a seasonal influenza vaccination recruits few new T cells each time.

Trimming shortened V by 0 bases and J by 0 bases, and 9 bases separated the two germline ends. This CDR3 has 15 residues. Germline CDR1 is SGHKS and CDR2 is YYEKEE (reference sequence). This clonotype was detected a few times. Its antigen remains unknown. TCRdb used MiXCR to reprocess the RT-PCR reads, holding one entry per CDR3 protein. The sample lists approximately 730,000 distinct CDR3 sequences; about 15% were seen once. The clonotype was recovered from a man aged 45-60 years who received an inactivated influenza vaccine. The chain uses TRBV5-5 and TRBJ1-1, with D perhaps matching TRBD1 (5 bases). Sequenced material: PBMCs from blood, taken roughly 2 weeks before vaccination. DNA for the CDR3: TGTGCCAGCAGCTTGGCCGCGACAGTGAACACTGAAGCTTTCTTT. It encodes CASSLAATVNTEAFF.